This paragraph covers one TCR beta chain sequence. TCRdb reprocessed the 5' RACE reads with MiXCR, giving one entry per CDR3 protein. The table lists tens of thousands of distinct CDR3 sequences, 25% to 30% of them singletons. The CDR3 runs 12 residues. V was cut by 5 bases and J by 0 bases, with 7 bases left in between. Germline CDR1 DFQATT, CDR2 SNEGSKA (reference sequence). Sequenced: tumor-infiltrating memory CD4+ T cells sorted from the breast tumor. Documented subset: memory CD4+ T cells, CD4+CD45RO+CD25-. This TCR came from a female donor with breast cancer. The chain employs TRBV20-1 and TRBJ1-1, with D unresolved. The CDR3 DNA is TGCAGTGCTCGGAGGATGAACACTGAAGCTTTCTTT. The encoded protein is CSARRMNTEAFF.